The 21 T cell receptor beta chains presented below share a single source sample, sequenced in a study of cytomegalovirus exposure and HLA in healthy donors. Primers for the PCR totalled 60 Vbeta and 13 Jbeta. Assay used: immunoSEQ multiplex PCR; TCRdb lists only in-frame clones, some missing. The sample has 150,000 to 200,000 clones, roughly 74% seen once; the top ten hold 4.5% to 7.5%. Sequencing was carried out using PBMCs. Source of these receptors: a woman aged 25 to 39 in good health and CMV-seropositive.

The chain links TRBV6-1 to TRBJ1-2; D call uncertain. This CDR3 is 15 amino acids long. With 4 bases removed from V and 0 bases from J, the gap between germline ends came to 12 bases. Germline values: CDR1 MNHNS, CDR2 SASEGT. This chain's CDR3 is CASSAAGSPNYGYTF. The CDR3 coding sequence is TGTGCCAGCAGTGCCGCAGGTTCTCCTAACTATGGCTACACCTTC.

The chain joins TRBV6-5 to TRBJ1-5; the D is unclear. The length of the CDR3 is 13 residues. Trimming removed 5 bases from V and 0 bases from J, with 5 bases in between. Germline V gene lookup returns CDR1 MNHEY and CDR2 SVGAGI. The CDR3 coding sequence is TGTGCCAGCAGTATGTATAGCAATCAGCCCCAGCATTTT. Translation gives CASSMYSNQPQHF.

This clone has just one count. The chain couples TRBV6-5 to TRBJ1-2; a weak D match, TRBD1 (6 bases). The germline V gene encodes CDR1 MNHEY and CDR2 SVGAGI. This CDR3 has 15 amino acids. V was cut by 7 bases and J by 5 bases, with 20 bases left in between. For the CDR3, the DNA is TGTGCCAGCACTCCCAGCGGGACGGGACAATATGGCTACACCTTC. Translating gives CASTPSGTGQYGYTF.

The J gene is TRBJ1-5, the V gene TRBV5-1, with 8 bases matching TRBD1. The V and J ends lost 2 bases and 4 bases, in that order; junction bases with no gene match: 5. Germline CDR1 and CDR2: SGHRS and YFSETQ. The CDR3 length is 15 residues. The CDR3 is CASSLSTGANQPQHF. The CDR3 DNA follows: TGCGCCAGCAGCTTATCGACAGGGGCGAATCAGCCCCAGCATTTT.

This rearrangement joins TRBV18 to TRBJ2-5, with 14 bases matching TRBD2. Germline V lookup: CDR1 KGHSH, CDR2 LQKENI. CDR3 size: 17 residues. The trim removed 3 bases at V and 5 bases at J, leaving 8 bases unmatched. The CDR3 DNA is TGTGCCAGCTCACCGTCGACTAGCGGGAGGGCCCGCGAGACCCAGTACTTC. Translated, it gives CASSPSTSGRARETQYF.

This chain joins TRBV7-2 and TRBJ2-7, with a tentative D call TRBD2 (6 bases). The V gene lost 3 bases and the J gene lost 3 bases, with 18 bases spanning the gap. Germline CDR1 is SGHTA and CDR2 is FQGNSA. CDR3 length: 16 amino acids. The CDR3 here is CASSLFGGAVHYEQYF. The CDR3 DNA reads TGTGCCAGCAGCTTGTTTGGCGGGGCAGTGCACTACGAGCAGTACTTC.

V and J are TRBV6-5 and TRBJ2-7; D is possibly TRBD2 (7 bases). The CDR3 sequence is 15 residues long. Per germline, CDR1 MNHEY and CDR2 SVGAGI. V lost 5 bases to trimming and J lost 2 bases, with 16 bases between them. CDR3 protein: CASSTGGGGPYEQYF. The CDR3 DNA is TGTGCCAGCAGTACCGGGGGAGGGGGTCCCTACGAGCAGTACTTC.

This chain links TRBV27 with TRBJ1-1; D might be TRBD1 (5 bases). The CDR3 loop spans 13 amino acids. With 5 bases removed from V and 1 base from J, the gap between germline ends came to 8 bases. Germline CDR1 and CDR2: MNHEY and SMNVEV (reference sequence). This chain's CDR3 is CASSPGQNTEAFF. CDR3 nucleotides: TGTGCCAGCAGTCCCGGACAGAACACTGAAGCTTTCTTT.

J is TRBJ2-7 and V is TRBV10-1, with D possibly TRBD2 on 7 matching bases. Trimming took off 5 bases at V and 11 bases at J, with 16 bases between the two ends. CDR3 size: 12 residues. CDR1 WNHNN and CDR2 SYGVQD come from the germline V gene (reference sequence). The CDR3 DNA reads TGCGCCAGCAGTCCAGGAGGGGGAGGGAAGTACTTC. Its protein product is CASSPGGGGKYF.

The chain recombines TRBV19 with TRBJ1-3; maybe TRBD1 (5 bases). Germline CDR1 LNHDA, CDR2 SQIVND (reference sequence). The CDR3 is made up of 15 amino acids. Trimming removed 3 bases from V and 2 bases from J, with 11 bases in between. The CDR3 DNA reads TGTGCCAGTAGTATTGTCGGGGGTACTGGAAACACCATATATTTT. Amino acid sequence: CASSIVGGTGNTIYF.

The gene calls are TRBV5-6 and TRBJ1-4; no clear D. The V end was cut by 4 bases, the J end by 8 bases, with 18 bases between. Germline V gene sequence: CDR1 SGHDT, CDR2 YYEEEE. The CDR3 consists of 15 residues. The CDR3 sequence: CASSPSGRAGEKLFF. The CDR3 DNA sequence: TGTGCCAGCAGCCCCAGTGGCCGGGCGGGGGAAAAACTGTTTTTT.

The chain combines TRBV5-6 with TRBJ2-1; 14 bases line up with TRBD2. CDR3 size: 16 residues. J lost 3 bases, V lost 4 bases, and 3 bases had no gene match. The germline gives CDR1 SGHDT, CDR2 YYEEEE. The CDR3 DNA reads TGTGCCAGCAGCACCGGGACTAGCGGGAGCTACAATGAGCAGTTCTTC. Translating it yields CASSTGTSGSYNEQFF.

The chain is built from TRBV5-1 and TRBJ2-5, with 7 bases fitting TRBD1. The V segment lost 2 bases and the J segment 5 bases; nucleotides outside the gene matches: 3. The CDR3 length is 13 residues. Germline V gene sequence: CDR1 SGHRS, CDR2 YFSETQ. The CDR3 loop reads CASSFGTAETQYF. In DNA form, the CDR3 reads TGCGCCAGCAGCTTCGGGACAGCCGAGACCCAGTACTTC.

This sequence joins TRBV7-3 and TRBJ1-2; no firm D call. Looked up from germline, CDR1 is SGHTA and CDR2 is FQGTGA. This CDR3 has 15 residues. V was cut by 1 base and J by 4 bases, with 13 bases left in between. The CDR3 reads CASSLMGGGIYGYTF. The CDR3 nucleotides read TGTGCCAGCAGCTTAATGGGAGGAGGAATCTATGGCTACACCTTC.

This rearrangement joins TRBV4-2 to TRBJ1-5; D is uncertain. V was trimmed by 4 bases and J by 1 base, leaving 11 bases between them. The CDR3 has 15 residues. Looked up from germline, CDR1 is LGHNA and CDR2 is YNFKEQ. The CDR3 protein is CASSRAAGSNQPQHF. Here the CDR3 DNA reads TGTGCCAGCAGCCGGGCAGCGGGAAGCAATCAGCCCCAGCATTTT.

J is TRBJ1-5 and V is TRBV6-5; 8 bases match TRBD1. Germline V gene data show CDR1 as MNHEY and CDR2 as SVGAGI. Germline trimming cut 6 bases from V and 5 bases from J; bases unmatched to any gene: 9. The CDR3 spans 15 residues. This CDR3 reads CASSPTGTGDQPQHF. The CDR3 nucleotides read TGTGCCAGCAGCCCGACCGGGACAGGCGATCAGCCCCAGCATTTT.

V usage is TRBV5-8 and J usage is TRBJ1-5, with D possibly being TRBD1 (5 bases). The germline V gene has CDR1 SGHTS and CDR2 YDEGEE. The V end was cut by 2 bases, the J end by 3 bases, with 15 bases between. The CDR3 loop spans 16 amino acids. The CDR3 protein is CASSFEFRGLNQPQHF. CDR3 nucleotides: TGTGCCAGCAGCTTTGAGTTTCGGGGACTCAATCAGCCCCAGCATTTT.

The genes are TRBV9 and TRBJ2-5, with 9 bases identical to TRBD1. With the DNA end fitting TRBJ2-7 better, the J assignment may be wrong. In germline, CDR1 is SGDLS, CDR2 YYNGEE. The CDR3 is made up of 14 amino acids. The CDR3 protein is CASSVGTGPAEQYF. In DNA, the CDR3 is TGTGCCAGCAGCGTGGGGACAGGGCCCGCCGAGCAGTACTTC.

In this sample, this clone turned up once. The chain links TRBV15 to TRBJ2-7, with D maybe TRBD2 (6 bases). The ends were cut back, 0 bases at V and 2 bases at J, with 11 bases in the middle. This CDR3 is 15 amino acids long. Germline CDR1 reads LNHNV; CDR2 reads YYDKDF (reference sequence). CDR3 DNA sequence: TGTGCCACCAGCAGAGAGCGCGGGACTGCCTACGAGCAGTACTTC. Its protein product is CATSRERGTAYEQYF.

In DNA, the CDR3 is TGTGCCAGCAGCTTGGCAGCCTGGGGAGCGGATCAGCCCCAGCATTTT. Translated: CASSLAAWGADQPQHF. The chain employs TRBV5-6 and TRBJ1-5, with D hard to call. This CDR3 contains 16 residues. Deletions cut 0 bases from V and 5 bases from J, with 15 bases between. CDR1 is SGHDT and CDR2 is YYEEEE in the germline V gene.

This chain joins TRBV18 and TRBJ2-3, with a weak D call TRBD2 (5 bases). The CDR3 covers 12 residues. Germline CDR1 is KGHSH and CDR2 is LQKENI. V dropped 2 bases and J dropped 6 bases, with 6 bases sitting between them. CDR3 in DNA: TGTGCCAGCTCACCAAAGCGGGATACGCAGTATTTT. This gives the protein CASSPKRDTQYF.